What follows are 31 T cell receptor beta chains derived from one specimen sequenced in a study of OX40 agonist ivuxolimab in advanced cancers. TCRdb keeps only in-frame clones here, not all; method: immunoSEQ multiplex PCR. Altogether 60,000 or so clones are present, around 87% being singletons, with the ten largest covering about 5%. The sample here was CD4+ or CD8+ T cells sorted from blood, taken in a trial of the OX40 agonist ivuxolimab. The receptors were sampled from an adult with an advanced solid tumor such as melanoma, head and neck, liver or kidney cancer.

The gene calls are TRBV11-2 and TRBJ2-1; D remains ambiguous. V dropped 2 bases and J dropped 6 bases, with 8 bases sitting between them. This CDR3 has 13 amino acids. The germline gives CDR1 SGHAT, CDR2 FQNNGV. The CDR3 here is CASSLSPPNEQFF. CDR3 nucleotides: TGTGCCAGCAGCTTATCTCCTCCCAATGAGCAGTTCTTC.

This chain connects TRBV5-4 to TRBJ2-1; 7 bases are a match to TRBD2. The CDR3 extends over 16 amino acids. Germline CDR1 is SGHNT and CDR2 is YYREEE (reference sequence). V lost 5 bases to trimming and J lost 0 bases; unmatched junction nucleotides: 8. The CDR3 DNA is TGTGCCAGCAGTCCACAACTAGCGAGCTCCTACAATGAGCAGTTCTTC. Translated: CASSPQLASSYNEQFF. The variable domain in full, completed from reference TRBV5-4 and TRBJ2-1, reads ETGVTQSPTHLIKTRGQQVTLRCSSQSGHNTVSWYQQALGQGPQFIFQYYREEENGRGNFPPRFSGLQFPNYSSELNVNALELDDSALYLCASSPQLASSYNEQFFGPGTRLTVL.

The DNA of the CDR3 is TGCGCCAGCAGTCGACTAGCACTCGTCAATGAGCAGTTCTTC. This codes for CASSRLALVNEQFF. This chain links TRBV10-2 with TRBJ2-1, with 7 bases lining up with TRBD2. Unmatched junction bases numbered 7, after V lost 5 bases and J lost 6 bases. From germline, CDR1 is WSHSY and CDR2 SAAADI. The CDR3 spans 14 residues.

The chain uses TRBV5-1 and TRBJ2-1; TRBD1 agrees at 7 bases. V dropped 4 bases and J dropped 4; count of bases not matched to a gene: 8. The CDR3 is 15 residues long. Germline assignment: CDR1 SGHRS and CDR2 YFSETQ. The CDR3 sequence: CASSPQGVKYNEQFF. In nucleotides, the CDR3 is TGCGCCAGCAGCCCCCAGGGGGTGAAATACAATGAGCAGTTCTTC.

CDR3 sequence reads: CASSPEVGRSSPLHF. CDR3 DNA: TGTGCCAGCTCACCAGAGGTGGGCCGCTCTTCACCCCTCCACTTT. The genes are TRBV18 and TRBJ1-6; D unclear. Germline CDR1 is KGHSH and CDR2 is LQKENI. CDR3 length: 15 residues. Trimming took 2 bases from V and 9 from J, leaving 14 bases between them.

The chain employs TRBV5-1 and TRBJ2-7; D is unresolved. Trimming left V 0 bases short and J 0 bases short, with 10 bases between. This CDR3 region has 15 residues. In germline, CDR1 is SGHRS, CDR2 YFSETQ. This CDR3 reads CASSLDKLYSYEQYF. The CDR3 bases are TGCGCCAGCAGCTTGGACAAGCTTTACTCCTACGAGCAGTACTTC.

The chain uses TRBV5-8 and TRBJ1-5, with D perhaps matching TRBD1 (5 bases). Germline loops: CDR1 SGHTS, CDR2 YDEGEE. The V end was cut by 5 bases, the J end by 2 bases, with 11 bases between. This CDR3 spans 14 amino acids. The CDR3 here is CASRPVGGNQPQHF. The CDR3 DNA reads TGTGCCAGCAGACCGGTGGGGGGCAATCAGCCCCAGCATTTT.

The chain has TRBV19 and TRBJ2-5; 7 nucleotides match TRBD2. V lost 3 bases to trimming and J lost 5 bases; unmatched junction nucleotides: 3. The germline V gene encodes CDR1 LNHDA and CDR2 SQIVND (reference sequence). CDR3 length: 13 amino acids. CDR3 DNA: TGTGCCAGTAGTATGGGGGGGAGGGAGACCCAGTACTTC. Its translation: CASSMGGRETQYF. Based on the CDR3 plus reference TRBV19 and TRBJ2-5, the full variable domain is DGGITQSPKYLFRKEGQNVTLSCEQNLNHDAMYWYRQDPGQGLRLIYYSQIVNDFQKGDIAEGYSVSREKKESFPLTVTSAQKNPTAFYLCASSMGGRETQYFGPGTRLLVL.

This clone was detected only once. J is TRBJ2-1 and V is TRBV19; unclear D gene. The V gene's germline CDR1 is LNHDA and CDR2 SQIVND (reference sequence). This CDR3 comprises 13 residues. The germline V and J ends were trimmed by 6 bases and 7 bases, with 13 bases remaining between them. CDR3 sequence (DNA): TGTGCCAGTAGCCCTTCCCGGGCGAATGAGCAGTTCTTC. Translated: CASSPSRANEQFF.

The chain carries TRBV30 and TRBJ2-1; 7 positions match TRBD2. CDR3 size: 17 residues. Germline V gene lookup returns CDR1 GTSNPN and CDR2 SVGIG (reference sequence). The junction had 15 bases not matched to a gene; V was cut back by 3 bases and J by 4 bases. The CDR3 reads CAWRGSRGRAVYNEQFF. The CDR3 coding sequence is TGTGCCTGGAGGGGAAGTCGTGGGAGGGCCGTATACAATGAGCAGTTCTTC.

V is TRBV5-4 and J is TRBJ2-5; a weak D match, TRBD1 (6 bases). There are 13 residues in the CDR3. Deletions cut 5 bases from V and 2 bases from J, with 10 bases between. Germline V CDR1 and CDR2: SGHNT, YYREEE (reference sequence). In DNA, the CDR3 is TGTGCCAGCAGTCCGACAGGACAAGAGACCCAGTACTTC. It specifies CASSPTGQETQYF.

This chain links TRBV5-1 with TRBJ2-2, with D unresolved. Germline CDR1 reads SGHRS; CDR2 reads YFSETQ. The CDR3 extends over 11 amino acids. V was shortened by 7 bases and J by 8 bases, with 9 bases between the two germline ends. CDR3 amino acids: CASRSPGELFF. DNA of the CDR3: TGCGCCAGCCGCAGCCCAGGGGAGCTGTTTTTT.

On this clone: Other DNA sequences of this sample code for an identical CDR3. V and J are TRBV6-5 and TRBJ2-7, with unresolved D. In germline, CDR1 is MNHEY, CDR2 SVGAGI. Trimming took off 0 bases at V and 5 bases at J, with 11 bases between the two ends. This CDR3 has 14 amino acids. CDR3 amino acids: CASSYSDLKDEQYF. The CDR3 coding sequence is TGTGCCAGCAGTTACTCGGACCTAAAGGACGAGCAGTACTTC.

The chain carries TRBV7-2 and TRBJ2-2, with 11 bases fitting TRBD1. With V trimmed by 3 bases and J by 6 bases, 6 bases remained unmatched. Germline V gene lookup returns CDR1 SGHTA and CDR2 FQGNSA. The CDR3 consists of 16 residues. As DNA, the CDR3 is TGTGCCAGCAGCTTCGGACAGGGGGCACGGGCCGGGGAGCTGTTTTTT. This translates into CASSFGQGARAGELFF.

The chain combines TRBV21-1 with TRBJ2-3; the DNA was not used to check the table's D call, TRBD1. TRBV21-1 is a pseudogene. The CDR3 runs 16 residues. The CDR3 here is CATPVPTGNCTDTQYF. The CDR3, as DNA: TGTGCCACCCCGGTCCCGACAGGGAATTGCACAGATACGCAGTATTTT.

J is TRBJ2-7 and V is TRBV6-5; 8 bases agree with TRBD1. V was pared by 6 bases and J by 6 bases, with 10 bases of the junction left unmatched. Looked up from germline, CDR1 is MNHEY and CDR2 is SVGAGI. The CDR3 is 14 amino acids. The CDR3 coding sequence is TGTGCCAGCAGCCCCACGGACAGGGCCTTCGAGCAGTACTTC. It codes for CASSPTDRAFEQYF.

J is TRBJ2-3 and V is TRBV30, with 9 bases matching TRBD1. The CDR3 contains 11 residues. V dropped 8 bases and J dropped 5; count of bases not matched to a gene: 2. Germline V gene sequence: CDR1 GTSNPN, CDR2 SVGIG (reference sequence). The CDR3 sequence: CAGQGRDTQYF. CDR3 coding DNA: TGTGCCGGACAGGGGAGAGATACGCAGTATTTT.

The chain's CDR3 is CASSYNRNSGNTIYF. DNA of the CDR3: TGTGCCAGCAGTTACAACAGGAACTCTGGAAACACCATATATTTT. The chain employs TRBV6-5 and TRBJ1-3, with D tentatively TRBD1 (5 bases). Trimming cost V 2 bases and J 0 bases, with 8 bases left between them. This CDR3 is 15 amino acids long. Germline assignment: CDR1 MNHEY and CDR2 SVGAGI.

This chain uses TRBV27 with TRBJ2-5; D possibly uses TRBD1 or TRBD2 (6 bases each). The germline V and J ends were trimmed by 8 bases and 9 bases, with 22 bases remaining between them. The CDR3 length is 14 residues. The germline V gene encodes CDR1 MNHEY and CDR2 SMNVEV (reference sequence). CDR3 in amino acids: CASSSWGASVAQYF. The CDR3 DNA reads TGTGCCAGCTCCTCGTGGGGGGCCTCGGTGGCCCAGTACTTC.

This clone has a handful of counts. The chain is built from TRBV7-3 and TRBJ2-1; the D is unclear. V lost 0 bases and J 6 bases, leaving 9 bases between the germline ends. The germline V gene has CDR1 SGHTA and CDR2 FQGTGA. This CDR3 region has 14 residues. CDR3 DNA: TGTGCCAGCAGCTTAACAATTAACGGCAATGAGCAGTTCTTC. This sequence encodes CASSLTINGNEQFF.

The chain employs TRBV5-4 and TRBJ2-7, with a weak D call TRBD2 (6 bases). CDR1 and CDR2 from the germline V gene are SGHNT and YYREEE (reference sequence). Trimming left V 3 bases short and J 0 bases short, with 10 bases between. This CDR3 contains 14 residues. CDR3 nucleotides: TGTGCCAGCAGCTGGGACTCCAGCTCCTACGAGCAGTACTTC. This codes for CASSWDSSSYEQYF.

This chain connects TRBV19 to TRBJ1-1, with unresolved D. Trimming pared 5 bases from V and 1 base from J, leaving 5 bases between. Looked up from germline, CDR1 is LNHDA and CDR2 is SQIVND (reference sequence). This CDR3 has 12 amino acids. CDR3 bases: TGTGCCAGTAGTCGGCAGAACACTGAAGCTTTCTTT. It is translated as CASSRQNTEAFF.

This chain joins TRBV19 and TRBJ1-5, with a tentative D call TRBD1 (5 bases). Trimming removed 7 bases at V and 4 bases at J, with 14 bases between. CDR1 and CDR2 (germline): LNHDA, SQIVND (reference sequence). The CDR3 totals 14 residues. The CDR3, as DNA: TGTGCCAGTAAGGAGAACAGGCCTAATCAGCCCCAGCATTTT. This sequence encodes CASKENRPNQPQHF.

The J gene is TRBJ2-7, the V gene TRBV5-1; D not certain. The CDR3 is 14 residues long. V was trimmed by 0 bases and J by 2 bases, leaving 9 bases between them. From germline, CDR1 is SGHRS and CDR2 YFSETQ. The CDR3 sequence: CASSLEPAAYEQYF. The CDR3 DNA reads as TGCGCCAGCAGCTTGGAGCCTGCCGCCTACGAGCAGTACTTC.

The V and J genes are TRBV10-3 and TRBJ2-1, with D possibly matching TRBD2 (7 bases). Per the germline V gene, CDR1 is ENHRY and CDR2 is SYGVKD. The CDR3 is 21 amino acids. V was cut by 2 bases and J by 0 bases, with 26 bases left in between. CDR3 amino acids: CAISEPGATIAGSSSYNEQFF. As DNA, the CDR3 is TGTGCCATCAGTGAGCCAGGGGCAACCATAGCGGGCTCGAGCTCCTACAATGAGCAGTTCTTC.

This clone was observed a single time. V is TRBV19 and J is TRBJ1-1; no firm D call. Germline V CDR1 and CDR2: LNHDA, SQIVND (reference sequence). V was cut by 0 bases and J by 1 base, with 15 bases left in between. CDR3 length: 17 amino acids. CDR3 protein: CASSIDQGRDENTEAFF. As DNA, the CDR3 is TGTGCCAGTAGTATAGATCAAGGTAGGGATGAGAACACTGAAGCTTTCTTT.

The CDR3 DNA is TGTGCCAGCAGTGAAGCGCAGTCAGCGTCCCATTCCATTCAGTACTTC. Residues: CASSEAQSASHSIQYF. The chain recombines TRBV6-1 with TRBJ2-4; D ambiguous. This CDR3 spans 16 amino acids. Between the trimmed V and J ends, which lost 0 bases and 9 bases, there was a span of 18 bases. Looked up from germline, CDR1 is MNHNS and CDR2 is SASEGT.

The J gene is TRBJ2-3, the V gene TRBV14, with D unresolved. Germline V gene sequence: CDR1 SGHDN, CDR2 FVKESK. The CDR3 loop spans 14 amino acids. V dropped 1 base and J dropped 3 bases, with 8 bases sitting between them. Here the CDR3 DNA reads TGTGCCAGCAGCCAAGTTATCAGGACAGATACGCAGTATTTT. Its protein is CASSQVIRTDTQYF.

The chain couples TRBV7-8 to TRBJ2-3; maybe TRBD1 (6 bases). V lost 2 bases and J 4 bases, leaving 16 bases between the germline ends. The CDR3 contains 16 residues. The germline V gene has CDR1 SGHVS and CDR2 FQNEAQ. CDR3: CASSLSRGGRADTQYF. CDR3 in DNA: TGTGCCAGCAGCTTATCACGAGGGGGACGCGCAGATACGCAGTATTTT.

This clone has only one observation. This sequence joins TRBV5-1 and TRBJ1-6, with D tentatively TRBD1 (5 bases). Germline lookup yields CDR1 SGHRS and CDR2 YFSETQ. This CDR3 comprises 17 residues. Trimming removed 1 base from V and 3 bases from J, with 14 bases in between. The CDR3 region has the DNA TGCGCCAGCAGCTTGTCTTTGACAGCAGACTATAATTCACCCCTCCACTTT. This sequence encodes CASSLSLTADYNSPLHF.

The chain uses TRBV9 and TRBJ1-2; possibly TRBD1 for D (5 bases). V was shortened by 4 bases and J by 6 bases, with 13 bases between the two germline ends. Germline CDR1 SGDLS, CDR2 YYNGEE. CDR3 size: 13 residues. The CDR3 DNA is TGTGCCAGCAGCCTGGGGGATTTTGATGGCTACACCTTC. Amino acid sequence: CASSLGDFDGYTF.